Here is one T cell receptor beta chain with its context. Its antigen is currently unknown. The data originate from a study of cytomegalovirus exposure and HLA in healthy donors. For the study at large: Tens of millions of unique TCR sequences came from HLA-typed donors in an early release. Study-level points and caveats: Previous analysis showed most TCR beta V segments were productive about 87% or about 30% of the time.

The CDR3 contains 17 residues. The PCR ran on 60 Vbeta and 13 Jbeta primers. Here immunoSEQ multiplex PCR was the method, and the copy in TCRdb shows in-frame clones only, minus some. The sample contains around 230,000 clones, around 78% of which appear only once. The chain uses TRBV21-1 and TRBJ2-7; TRBD2, the table's D call, was not compared with the DNA. TRBV21-1 is deemed a pseudogene. This receptor was identified in a boy aged 5 to 17 in good health and CMV-seronegative. The source material was PBMCs. The CDR3 protein is CASSKDDGLAETYEQYF. DNA for the CDR3: TGTGCCAGCAGCAAAGACGATGGACTAGCGGAAACCTACGAGCAGTACTTC.